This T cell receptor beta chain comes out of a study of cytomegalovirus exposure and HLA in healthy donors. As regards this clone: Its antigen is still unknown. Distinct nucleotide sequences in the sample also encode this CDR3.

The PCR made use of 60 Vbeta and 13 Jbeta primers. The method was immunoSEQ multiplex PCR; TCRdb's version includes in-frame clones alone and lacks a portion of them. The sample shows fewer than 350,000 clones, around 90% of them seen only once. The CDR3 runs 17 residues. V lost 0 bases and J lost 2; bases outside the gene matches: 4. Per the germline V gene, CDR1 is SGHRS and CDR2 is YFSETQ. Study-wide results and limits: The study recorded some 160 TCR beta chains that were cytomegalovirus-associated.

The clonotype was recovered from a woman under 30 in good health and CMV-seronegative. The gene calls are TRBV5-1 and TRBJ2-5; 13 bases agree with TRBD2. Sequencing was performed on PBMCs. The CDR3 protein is CASSLGTSGGYQETQYF. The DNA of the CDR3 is TGCGCCAGCAGCTTGGGGACTAGCGGGGGTTATCAAGAGACCCAGTACTTC. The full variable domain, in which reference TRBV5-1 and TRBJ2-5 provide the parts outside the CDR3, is KAGVTQTPRYLIKTRGQQVTLSCSPISGHRSVSWYQQTPGQGLQFLFEYFSETQRNKGNFPGRFSGRQFSNSRSEMNVSTLELGDSALYLCASSLGTSGGYQETQYFGPGTRLLVL.